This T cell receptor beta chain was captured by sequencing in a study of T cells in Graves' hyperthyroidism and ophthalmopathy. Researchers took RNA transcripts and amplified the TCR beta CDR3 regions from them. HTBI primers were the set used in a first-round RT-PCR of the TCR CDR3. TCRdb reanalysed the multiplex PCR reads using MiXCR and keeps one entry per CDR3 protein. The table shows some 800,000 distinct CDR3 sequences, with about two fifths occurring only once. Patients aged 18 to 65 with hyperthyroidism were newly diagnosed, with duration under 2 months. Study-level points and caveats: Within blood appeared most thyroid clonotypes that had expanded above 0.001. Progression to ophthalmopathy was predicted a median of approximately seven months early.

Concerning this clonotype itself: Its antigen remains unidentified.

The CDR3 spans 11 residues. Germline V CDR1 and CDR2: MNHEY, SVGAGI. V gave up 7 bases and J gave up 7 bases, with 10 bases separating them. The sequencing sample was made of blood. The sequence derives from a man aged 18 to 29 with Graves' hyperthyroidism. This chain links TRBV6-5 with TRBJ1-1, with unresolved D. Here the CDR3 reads CASINGVEAFF. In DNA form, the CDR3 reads TGTGCCAGCATCAACGGAGTTGAAGCTTTCTTT.